The T cell receptor beta chain described here comes from a study of cytomegalovirus exposure and HLA in healthy donors. The PCR contained 60 Vbeta and 13 Jbeta primers. Sequenced by immunoSEQ multiplex PCR; TCRdb stores in-frame clones only, minus some. Counted here are 150,000 to 250,000 clones, around 81% occurring once; the ten biggest clones make up about 1.9%. Worth noting for this clone: Its antigen is unknown.

Whole-study findings and limits: Presence/absence analyses assumed roughly uniform sequencing depth across donors, which may not hold.

This CDR3 spans 16 amino acids. Germline lookup yields CDR1 SQVTM and CDR2 ANQGSEA. V was pared by 1 base and J by 0 bases, with 13 bases between. V and J are TRBV29-1 and TRBJ1-3; D not certain. This receptor was obtained from a man aged 30-40 years in good health and CMV-seronegative. The sequenced sample was PBMCs. The CDR3 reads CSVEGRSRTSGNTIYF. DNA of the CDR3: TGCAGCGTTGAAGGTAGGAGTCGAACCTCTGGAAACACCATATATTTT.